This T cell receptor (beta chain) is drawn from a study of Graves' ophthalmopathy and Graves' hyperthyroidism. The V gene's germline CDR1 is DFQATT and CDR2 SNEGSKA (reference sequence). CDR3 length equals 19 residues. V dropped 3 bases and J dropped 1; count of bases not matched to a gene: 18. Patients were diagnosed from clinical symptoms, serum thyroxine, TRAb, thyroid ultrasound and orbital computed tomography. CDR3 regions of TCR beta were amplified from RNA transcripts. Following a first-round RT-PCR that used HTBI primers, a second-round multiplex PCR was carried out. MiXCR, applied by TCRdb to the multiplex PCR reads, yields one record per CDR3 protein. The sample includes about 550,000 distinct CDR3 sequences, 39% seen only once; the top ten take about 4.2%. Only a few counts were recorded for this clonotype.

Input material: peripheral blood or thyroid tissue (not recorded which). The clonotype originates from an adult man with Graves' hyperthyroidism. This chain links TRBV20-1 with TRBJ2-7; 10 bases fit TRBD2. The CDR3 loop is CSASSLAGVLGGGSYEQYF. DNA of the CDR3: TGCAGTGCTAGTTCCCTAGCGGGAGTCCTGGGGGGTGGATCCTACGAGCAGTACTTC.